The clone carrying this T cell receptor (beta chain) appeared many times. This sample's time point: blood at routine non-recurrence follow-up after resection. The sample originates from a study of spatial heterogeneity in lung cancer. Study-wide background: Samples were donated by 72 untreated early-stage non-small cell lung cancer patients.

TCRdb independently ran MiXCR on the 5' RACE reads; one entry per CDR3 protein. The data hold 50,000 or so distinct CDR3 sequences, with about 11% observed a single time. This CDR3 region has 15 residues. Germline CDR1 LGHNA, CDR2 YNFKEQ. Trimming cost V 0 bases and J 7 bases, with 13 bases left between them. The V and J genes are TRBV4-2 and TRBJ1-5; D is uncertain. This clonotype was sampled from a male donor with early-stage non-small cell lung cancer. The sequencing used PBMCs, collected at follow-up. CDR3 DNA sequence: TGTGCCAGCAGCCAAGATGCAGGAGCAGACCAGCCCCAGCATTTT. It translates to CASSQDAGADQPQHF.